This TCR beta chain was sequenced during a study of blood T cell repertoires in COVID-19. The CDR3 sequence is 14 residues long. The V segment lost 4 bases and the J segment 7 bases; nucleotides outside the gene matches: 6. The germline V gene encodes CDR1 SGHRS and CDR2 YFSETQ. Original processing notes: Estimates of nucleated cell counts were drawn from the amplification of reference gene primers. Sequencing used immunoSEQ multiplex PCR; TCRdb keeps in-frame clones, though not all of them. V and J calls and clone size are copied from that table; D and trimming were computed from the DNA. The table shows about 100,000 clones, with about nine tenths occurring only once.

The TCR was taken from a man aged 45-65 years with active or convalescent COVID-19. This chain connects TRBV5-1 to TRBJ1-2, with 11 bases identical to TRBD1. Material for sequencing was peripheral blood. Written as DNA, the CDR3 is TGCGCCAGCAGCGAAGGACAGGGGGCGCGTGGCTACACCTTC. Its protein product is CASSEGQGARGYTF.